These 29 T cell receptor beta chains were sequenced from one sample in a study of Ad26.COV2.S vaccination and SARS-CoV-2 variants. Treatment noted: 19 received Ad26.COV2.S at low or high dose, single or two shots; a few received placebo; per-sample allocation not given. Sample collection was performed on day 63 after the first vaccine or placebo injection. Generated by immunoSEQ multiplex PCR, the TCRdb table keeps only in-frame clones and is missing some. The repertoire holds approximately 400,000 clones, with under 90% as singletons. Specimen: peripheral blood, collected in a trial of Ad26.COV2.S vaccine versus placebo. The receptors shown here come from a person aged 18-60 years who received the Ad26.COV2.S COVID-19 vaccine or a placebo.

V usage is TRBV5-4 and J usage is TRBJ1-6; D is perhaps TRBD1 (6 bases). CDR1 and CDR2 (germline): SGHNT, YYREEE (reference sequence). V was shortened by 6 bases and J by 0 bases, with 13 bases between the two germline ends. The length of the CDR3 is 16 residues. The CDR3 is CASNLQGRSYNSPLHF. The CDR3 DNA sequence: TGTGCCAGCAACTTACAGGGCCGCTCCTATAATTCACCCCTCCACTTT. Variable domain in full (rest from reference TRBV5-4 and TRBJ1-6): ETGVTQSPTHLIKTRGQQVTLRCSSQSGHNTVSWYQQALGQGPQFIFQYYREEENGRGNFPPRFSGLQFPNYSSELNVNALELDDSALYLCASNLQGRSYNSPLHFGNGTRLTVT.

With respect to this clone: This same CDR3 is encoded by further DNA sequences in the sample. This chain links TRBV7-9 with TRBJ1-2; D is uncertain. The CDR3 is 13 residues long. The germline V and J ends were trimmed by 5 bases and 2 bases, with 9 bases remaining between them. The germline CDR1 and CDR2 sequences are SEHNR and FQNEAQ (reference sequence). CDR3 nucleotide sequence: TGTGCCAGCAGCCCGACGGGGAACTATGGCTACACCTTC. It is translated as CASSPTGNYGYTF. Drawing the rest from reference TRBV7-9 and TRBJ1-2, the complete variable domain is DTGVSQNPRHKITKRGQNVTFRCDPISEHNRLYWYRQTLGQGPEFLTYFQNEAQLEKSRLLSDRFSAERPKGSFSTLEIQRTEQGDSAMYLCASSPTGNYGYTFGSGTRLTVV.

Worth noting for this clone: Other DNA variants within this sample encode the same CDR3. This chain connects TRBV30 to TRBJ2-5; D unclear. CDR3 length: 10 residues. The V gene lost 2 bases and the J gene lost 2 bases, with 0 bases spanning the gap. Germline V gives CDR1 GTSNPN, CDR2 SVGIG (reference sequence). CDR3: CAWSQETQYF. CDR3 nucleotide sequence: TGTGCCTGGAGTCAAGAGACCCAGTACTTC. Using reference TRBV30 and TRBJ2-5 for the parts outside the CDR3, the full variable domain is SQTIHQWPATLVQPVGSPLSLECTVEGTSNPNLYWYRQAAGRGLQLLFYSVGIGQISSEVPQNLSASRPQDRQFILSSKKLLLSDSGFYLCAWSQETQYFGPGTRLLVL.

This sequence joins TRBV6-5 and TRBJ2-7, with D unresolved. There are 14 residues in the CDR3. Trimming removed 6 bases from V and 0 bases from J, with 12 bases in between. CDR1 is MNHEY and CDR2 is SVGAGI in the germline V gene. This chain's CDR3 is CASRADASSYEQYF. CDR3 nucleotide sequence: TGTGCCAGCAGGGCCGACGCTAGCTCCTACGAGCAGTACTTC.

The chain recombines TRBV6-1 with TRBJ2-3; tentatively, D is TRBD1 or TRBD2 (5 bases each). Trimming removed 0 bases at V and 2 bases at J, with 12 bases between. Looked up from germline, CDR1 is MNHNS and CDR2 is SASEGT. This CDR3 spans 16 amino acids. The CDR3 spells CASSEAGVLTTDTQYF. The CDR3 nucleotides read TGTGCCAGCAGTGAAGCGGGGGTGCTGACCACAGATACGCAGTATTTT.

The gene calls are TRBV27 and TRBJ2-1, with 7 bases matching TRBD2. The trim removed 3 bases at V and 6 bases at J, leaving 8 bases unmatched. From germline, CDR1 is MNHEY and CDR2 SMNVEV (reference sequence). The CDR3 totals 15 residues. In DNA, the CDR3 is TGTGCCAGCAGTTTCCCGGGACTACCAACCAATGAGCAGTTCTTC. As protein: CASSFPGLPTNEQFF.

The J gene is TRBJ1-1, the V gene TRBV18; D ambiguous. V lost 3 bases and J lost 0, with 14 bases in between. The length of the CDR3 is 16 residues. Germline CDR1 and CDR2: KGHSH and LQKENI. CDR3 DNA sequence: TGTGCCAGCTCACCGATAGGCAGTTCATTGAACACTGAAGCTTTCTTT. It translates to CASSPIGSSLNTEAFF.

The chain recombines TRBV7-6 with TRBJ1-5; possible D gene TRBD1, 5 bases. The CDR3 spans 13 residues. Deletions cut 1 base from V and 7 bases from J, with 8 bases between. CDR1 is SGHVS and CDR2 is FNYEAQ in the germline V gene. The CDR3 sequence: CASSLGGDQPQHF. The CDR3, as DNA: TGTGCCAGCAGCTTAGGGGGGGACCAGCCCCAGCATTTT.

The genes are TRBV19 and TRBJ1-1; D remains unclear. Trimming shortened V by 7 bases and J by 8 bases, and 14 bases separated the two germline ends. The germline V gene has CDR1 LNHDA and CDR2 SQIVND (reference sequence). This CDR3 is 12 amino acids long. The CDR3 nucleotides read TGTGCCAGTACCCCGGTCGGTGTCGAAGCTTTCTTT. Its translation: CASTPVGVEAFF.

V and J are TRBV6-5 and TRBJ2-5; TRBD2 is a possible D gene (5 bases). Germline V gives CDR1 MNHEY, CDR2 SVGAGI. The CDR3 is 14 residues long. V gave up 3 bases and J gave up 2 bases, with 10 bases separating them. This CDR3 is CASSYLPGQETQYF. CDR3 coding DNA: TGTGCCAGCAGTTATTTGCCGGGACAAGAGACCCAGTACTTC.

This clone was observed at least ten times. This sequence joins TRBV27 and TRBJ1-5; tentative D call: TRBD1 (5 bases). Germline CDR1 and CDR2: MNHEY and SMNVEV (reference sequence). This CDR3 is 15 amino acids long. V lost 3 bases and J 0 bases, leaving 9 bases between the germline ends. CDR3 loop: CASSFGGASNQPQHF. The CDR3 nucleotides read TGTGCCAGCAGTTTTGGAGGGGCTAGCAATCAGCCCCAGCATTTT.

This clone appeared a single time. This chain links TRBV7-9 with TRBJ1-4; no reliable D call. Trimming cost V 5 bases and J 0 bases, with 7 bases left between them. Germline V lookup: CDR1 SEHNR, CDR2 FQNEAQ (reference sequence). CDR3 length equals 14 residues. The CDR3: CASSRHATNEKLFF. CDR3 coding DNA: TGTGCCAGCAGCCGACACGCAACTAATGAAAAACTGTTTTTT.

The V and J genes are TRBV18 and TRBJ2-7, with a weak D call TRBD1 (6 bases). CDR3 length: 14 amino acids. With 6 bases removed from V and 1 base from J, the gap between germline ends came to 13 bases. CDR1 is KGHSH and CDR2 is LQKENI in the germline V gene. CDR3 nucleotide sequence: TGTGCCAGCTCGCCAGGGGAAAGATCCTACGAGCAGTACTTC. Amino acids: CASSPGERSYEQYF.

This clone was seen a single time. The chain combines TRBV11-3 with TRBJ2-1, with D uncertain. Trimming shortened V by 1 base and J by 7 bases, and 11 bases separated the two germline ends. Germline V gene data show CDR1 as SGHNT and CDR2 as YENEEA. The CDR3 is 14 residues long. CDR3 DNA sequence: TGTGCCAGCAGCTTAGTGACGGAAGGGAATGAGCAGTTCTTC. As protein: CASSLVTEGNEQFF. Together with reference TRBV11-3 and TRBJ2-1, the CDR3 gives the full variable domain: EAGVVQSPRYKIIEKKQPVAFWCNPISGHNTLYWYLQNLGQGPELLIRYENEEAVDDSQLPKDRFSAERLKGVDSTLKIQPAELGDSAVYLCASSLVTEGNEQFFGPGTRLTVL.

The rearrangement uses TRBV5-1 and TRBJ1-2, with 7 bases aligning to TRBD1. Germline CDR1 and CDR2: SGHRS and YFSETQ. The V segment lost 1 base and the J segment 8 bases; nucleotides outside the gene matches: 5. The CDR3 covers 13 residues. In DNA form, the CDR3 reads TGCGCCAGCAGCTTGAGACAGGGTGAAGGCTACACCTTC. Residues: CASSLRQGEGYTF.

By sample fraction, this clone is medium-sized (0.01 to 0.1%). The V call is TRBV6-6, the J call TRBJ2-2, with D unclear. The CDR3 has 14 amino acids. Between the trimmed V and J ends, which lost 2 bases and 0 bases, there was a span of 4 bases. In germline, CDR1 is MNHNY, CDR2 SVGAGI (reference sequence). The CDR3 loop reads CASSYDSNTGELFF. The CDR3 DNA is TGTGCCAGCAGTTACGACTCGAACACCGGGGAGCTGTTTTTT.

This chain joins TRBV6-5 and TRBJ1-1; D might be TRBD1 (5 bases). The CDR3 loop spans 14 amino acids. Trimming stripped 2 bases from V and 5 bases from J, with 12 bases between. Germline-derived CDR1 and CDR2 are MNHEY and SVGAGI. CDR3 sequence (DNA): TGTGCCAGCAGTTACGGGGGTTCTAAGACTGAAGCTTTCTTT. This encodes CASSYGGSKTEAFF.

The chain has TRBV7-9 and TRBJ1-2; tentative D call: TRBD1 (6 bases). This CDR3 region has 14 residues. The germline CDR1 and CDR2 sequences are SEHNR and FQNEAQ (reference sequence). Trimming left V 2 bases short and J 8 bases short, with 15 bases between. The CDR3 reads CASSLRGERGGYTF. CDR3 bases: TGTGCCAGCAGCTTAAGGGGGGAACGAGGAGGCTACACCTTC.

V is TRBV7-9 and J is TRBJ2-7; possibly TRBD1 or TRBD2 for D (5 bases each). Trimming removed 1 base at V and 6 bases at J, with 22 bases between. The CDR3 covers 17 residues. Looked up from germline, CDR1 is SEHNR and CDR2 is FQNEAQ (reference sequence). This CDR3 reads CASSLVSHRDGVPEQYF. The CDR3 DNA sequence: TGTGCCAGCAGCTTAGTTAGCCACCGGGACGGGGTTCCCGAGCAGTACTTC. Full variable domain (outside the CDR3, taken from reference TRBV7-9 and TRBJ2-7): DTGVSQNPRHKITKRGQNVTFRCDPISEHNRLYWYRQTLGQGPEFLTYFQNEAQLEKSRLLSDRFSAERPKGSFSTLEIQRTEQGDSAMYLCASSLVSHRDGVPEQYFGPGTRLTVT.

The chain combines TRBV6-5 with TRBJ2-7; no clear D gene. Germline CDR1 reads MNHEY; CDR2 reads SVGAGI. Trimming cost V 2 bases and J 10 bases, with 18 bases left between them. The CDR3 contains 14 residues. In DNA, the CDR3 is TGTGCCAGCAGTTACGATTTTGGGCGCGCCGACCAGTACTTC. Its translation is CASSYDFGRADQYF.

This clone was observed a single time. This sequence joins TRBV5-6 and TRBJ2-7; 9 positions match TRBD2. The CDR3 covers 15 residues. V shed 2 bases and J 4 bases; nucleotides not matched to a gene: 7. Germline assignment: CDR1 SGHDT and CDR2 YYEEEE. Written as DNA, the CDR3 is TGTGCCAGCAGCTTTTGGGCGGGAGGGCTATACGAGCAGTACTTC. It yields the protein CASSFWAGGLYEQYF.

J is TRBJ1-5 and V is TRBV4-1; unclear D gene. Trimming cost V 0 bases and J 5 bases, with 8 bases left between them. The CDR3 consists of 14 residues. Germline V gene sequence: CDR1 MGHRA, CDR2 YSYEKL. CDR3 residues: CASSQDPFDQPQHF. DNA of the CDR3: TGCGCCAGCAGCCAAGACCCCTTCGATCAGCCCCAGCATTTT.

The chain recombines TRBV6-5 with TRBJ1-5, with D uncertain. Looked up from germline, CDR1 is MNHEY and CDR2 is SVGAGI. The CDR3 is made up of 13 amino acids. Trimming stripped 7 bases from V and 1 base from J, with 8 bases between. CDR3 bases: TGTGCCAGCACAACCTCAAGCAATCAGCCCCAGCATTTT. It translates to CASTTSSNQPQHF.

The gene calls are TRBV5-1 and TRBJ1-4; a weak D match, TRBD1 (6 bases). CDR1 and CDR2 (germline): SGHRS, YFSETQ. This CDR3 has 14 residues. Deletions cut 4 bases from V and 11 bases from J, with 18 bases between. Here the CDR3 reads CASSTDRADVKLFF. The CDR3 nucleotides read TGCGCCAGCAGCACGGACAGAGCGGATGTCAAACTGTTTTTT. Variable domain in full (rest from reference TRBV5-1 and TRBJ1-4): KAGVTQTPRYLIKTRGQQVTLSCSPISGHRSVSWYQQTPGQGLQFLFEYFSETQRNKGNFPGRFSGRQFSNSRSEMNVSTLELGDSALYLCASSTDRADVKLFFGSGTQLSVL.

Only one count was recorded for this clone. The chain links TRBV6-5 to TRBJ2-1; D is possibly TRBD1 or TRBD2 (5 bases each). From germline, CDR1 is MNHEY and CDR2 SVGAGI. The CDR3 has 11 residues. V gave up 8 bases and J gave up 7 bases, with 9 bases separating them. CDR3 in amino acids: CASDWGNEQFF. CDR3 in DNA: TGTGCCAGCGACTGGGGGAATGAGCAGTTCTTC.

This clone was seen ten or more times. J is TRBJ2-5 and V is TRBV4-2, with TRBD2 matching over 12 bases. V lost 2 bases to trimming and J lost 0 bases; unmatched junction nucleotides: 1. This CDR3 spans 16 amino acids. Germline V gene data show CDR1 as LGHNA and CDR2 as YNFKEQ. The CDR3 DNA sequence: TGTGCCAGCAGCCAACTAGCGGGGGGGCACCAAGAGACCCAGTACTTC. Its protein product is CASSQLAGGHQETQYF.

The chain carries TRBV6-5 and TRBJ2-3; no firm D call. CDR3 length: 14 residues. V was cut by 2 bases and J by 0 bases, with 6 bases left in between. Germline CDR1 reads MNHEY; CDR2 reads SVGAGI. The CDR3, as DNA: TGTGCCAGCAGTTACAGGGAAAGCACAGATACGCAGTATTTT. Translation gives CASSYRESTDTQYF.

The rearrangement joins TRBV29-1 to TRBJ1-1; no clear D. The length of the CDR3 is 15 residues. CDR1 SQVTM and CDR2 ANQGSEA come from the germline V gene. Trimming pared 0 bases from V and 3 bases from J, leaving 14 bases between. The CDR3 nucleotides are TGCAGCGTTGAAGATCGGGAGGGTATTGACACTGAAGCTTTCTTT. Translated, it gives CSVEDREGIDTEAFF.

The rearrangement links TRBV4-3 to TRBJ1-2; D might be TRBD1 (5 bases). Deletions cut 1 base from V and 4 bases from J, with 13 bases between. This CDR3 has 15 residues. Germline V gives CDR1 LGHNA, CDR2 YSLEER. CDR3 sequence (DNA): TGCGCCAGCAGCCAAGTCGCCGGGGCTACCTATGGCTACACCTTC. Residues: CASSQVAGATYGYTF.